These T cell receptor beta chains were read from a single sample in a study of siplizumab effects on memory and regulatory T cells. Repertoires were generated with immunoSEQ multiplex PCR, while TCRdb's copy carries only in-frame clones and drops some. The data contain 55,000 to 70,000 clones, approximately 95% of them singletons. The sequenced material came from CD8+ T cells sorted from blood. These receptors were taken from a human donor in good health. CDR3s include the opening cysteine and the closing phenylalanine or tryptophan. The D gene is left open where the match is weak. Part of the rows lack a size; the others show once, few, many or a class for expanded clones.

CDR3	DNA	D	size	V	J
CASSSGRYSYEQYF	TGTGCCAGCAGTTCCGGGCGCTATTCATACGAGCAGTACTTC	NA	NA	TRBV28	TRBJ2-7
CASLGSYEQYF	TGTGCCAGCCTGGGATCCTACGAGCAGTACTTC	NA	NA	TRBV28	TRBJ2-7
CASSQGFEGVYNEQFF	TGCGCCAGCAGCCAAGGTTTTGAAGGAGTTTACAATGAGCAGTTCTTC	NA	NA	TRBV4-3	TRBJ2-1
CASSQGALASREQYF	TGCGCCAGCAGCCAAGGAGCACTAGCGTCCCGCGAGCAGTACTTC	TRBD2	NA	TRBV4-1	TRBJ2-7
CASSLDSREGYNEQFF	TGTGCCAGCAGCTTAGATTCGCGGGAGGGATACAATGAGCAGTTCTTC	TRBD2	NA	TRBV7-2	TRBJ2-1
CASSSEGTLNTEAFF	TGTGCCAGCAGTTCTGAAGGGACTCTGAACACTGAAGCTTTCTTT	NA	few	TRBV5-6	TRBJ1-1
CATSRVGSSEQYF	TGTGCCACCAGCAGAGTTGGCAGCTCAGAGCAGTACTTC	NA	NA	TRBV15	TRBJ2-7
CASSVGLAKRRVGETQYF	TGTGCCAGCAGCGTGGGACTAGCGAAAAGGAGAGTGGGGGAGACCCAGTACTTC	TRBD2	NA	TRBV9	TRBJ2-5
CAWSVGGVGEKLFF	TGTGCCTGGAGTGTAGGAGGGGTTGGTGAAAAACTGTTTTTT	NA	NA	TRBV30	TRBJ1-4
CASRTGYSYEQYF	TGTGCCAGCCGAACAGGGTACTCCTACGAGCAGTACTTC	NA	NA	TRBV2	TRBJ2-7
CASSPQGWSPSDTQYF	TGTGCCAGCAGCCCACAAGGTTGGTCCCCCTCCGATACGCAGTATTTT	NA	NA	TRBV7-9	TRBJ2-3
CASSVSHRGVEKLFF	TGTGCCAGCAGCGTAAGCCACAGGGGCGTTGAAAAACTGTTTTTT	TRBD1	NA	TRBV9	TRBJ1-4
CASSAYRTGELFF	TGTGCCAGCAGCGCTTACAGGACTGGGGAGCTGTTTTTT	NA	NA	TRBV7-6	TRBJ2-2
CAGGGSHSYEQYF	TGTGCGGGAGGTGGCAGTCACTCCTACGAGCAGTACTTC	NA	NA	TRBV6-1	TRBJ2-7
CASSVSSGPTTYEQYF	TGTGCCAGCAGCGTCAGTAGCGGGCCTACTACCTACGAGCAGTACTTC	TRBD2	NA	TRBV7-8	TRBJ2-7
CASSLSVGSGAYNEQFF	TGTGCCAGCAGTTTATCGGTCGGTAGCGGGGCCTACAATGAGCAGTTCTTC	TRBD2	NA	TRBV27	TRBJ2-1
CASSFRTGPYEQYF	TGTGCCAGCAGTTTCCGGACAGGCCCCTACGAGCAGTACTTC	TRBD1	once	TRBV27	TRBJ2-7
CASSWGTGGGGANVLTF	TGCGCCAGCAGCTGGGGAACAGGGGGCGGTGGGGCCAACGTCCTGACTTTC	TRBD1	NA	TRBV5-1	TRBJ2-6
CASSGQGLLQETQYF	TGTGCCAGCAGTGGACAGGGTCTCCTACAAGAGACCCAGTACTTC	TRBD1	once	TRBV6-1	TRBJ2-5
CASSLAGHYEQYF	TGTGCCAGCAGCCTAGCGGGACACTACGAGCAGTACTTC	TRBD2	NA	TRBV7-9	TRBJ2-7
CASSDAGAPKETQYF	TGTGCCAGCAGCGATGCCGGGGCCCCCAAAGAGACCCAGTACTTC	NA	NA	TRBV9	TRBJ2-5
CASSLTSGTDTQYF	TGCGCCAGCAGCTTGACTAGCGGCACAGATACGCAGTATTTT	TRBD2	NA	TRBV5-1	TRBJ2-3
CASSLLGNEQFF	TGTGCCAGCAGCCTTCTAGGGAATGAGCAGTTCTTC	NA	NA	TRBV11-3	TRBJ2-1
CASSTDGYEQYF	TGTGCCAGTAGTACCGACGGCTACGAGCAGTACTTC	NA	NA	TRBV19	TRBJ2-7
CASSPPPANSPLHF	TGTGCCAGCAGCCCGCCCCCCGCTAATTCACCCCTCCACTTT	NA	NA	TRBV13	TRBJ1-6
CASSQGRITGELFF	TGTGCCAGCAGCCAAGGTAGAATCACCGGGGAGCTGTTTTTT	NA	NA	TRBV4-2	TRBJ2-2
CASSHGQSYGYTF	TGTGCCAGCAGCCATGGACAGTCCTATGGCTACACCTTC	NA	NA	TRBV9	TRBJ1-2
CAKTGGPSGTDTQYF	TGTGCCAAGACCGGAGGGCCGTCTGGCACAGATACGCAGTATTTT	NA	NA	TRBV6-1	TRBJ2-3
CASSLSGTGELFF	TGTGCCAGCAGTTTAAGCGGGACCGGGGAGCTGTTTTTT	NA	NA	TRBV27	TRBJ2-2
CASSGTFEAFF	TGTGCCAGCAGTGGGACTTTTGAAGCTTTCTTT	NA	NA	TRBV2	TRBJ1-1
CASSLYQGHAEAFF	TGTGCCAGCAGTTTATATCAGGGGCATGCTGAAGCTTTCTTT	NA	few	TRBV27	TRBJ1-1
CASSPDSRGANEKLFF	TGTGCCAGCAGTCCCGACAGCAGGGGAGCTAATGAAAAACTGTTTTTT	NA	once	TRBV27	TRBJ1-4
CASSKTSTHEQYF	TGTGCCAGTAGTAAGACTAGCACCCACGAGCAGTACTTC	TRBD2	few	TRBV19	TRBJ2-7
CASSQDRGTEAFF	TGTGCCAGCAGCCAAGACAGGGGAACTGAAGCTTTCTTT	TRBD1	NA	TRBV6-4	TRBJ1-1
CASSPLGGGTEAFF	TGTGCCAGCAGTCCCTTGGGAGGGGGCACTGAAGCTTTCTTT	NA	NA	TRBV28	TRBJ1-1
CASSLGGGAGANVLTF	TGTGCCAGCAGCTTAGGGGGGGGCGCTGGGGCCAACGTCCTGACTTTC	NA	NA	TRBV11-2	TRBJ2-6
CASSQGPGTFRYEQYF	TGTGCCAGCAGTCAGGGCCCCGGGACTTTCCGCTACGAGCAGTACTTC	NA	NA	TRBV27	TRBJ2-7
CASSTGTSAYNEQFF	TGTGCCAGCTCCACCGGGACTAGCGCCTACAATGAGCAGTTCTTC	TRBD2	once	TRBV9	TRBJ2-1
CASSLVPASYGYTF	TGTGCCAGCAGCTTAGTCCCGGCATCCTATGGCTACACCTTC	NA	NA	TRBV7-9	TRBJ1-2
CASSAGTASYNEQFF	TGTGCCAGCAGTGCCGGGACAGCTTCCTACAATGAGCAGTTCTTC	TRBD1	NA	TRBV25-1	TRBJ2-1
CASSLPASGRVPGGTDTQYF	TGTGCCAGCAGCCTACCCGCTAGCGGGAGAGTACCCGGGGGCACAGATACGCAGTATTTT	TRBD2	NA	TRBV7-8	TRBJ2-3
CASTYGPTGELFF	TGTGCCAGTACCTACGGACCCACCGGGGAGCTGTTTTTT	NA	NA	TRBV19	TRBJ2-2
CASSAYSSTAGELFF	TGTGCCAGCAGCGCCTATAGTTCTACCGCCGGGGAGCTGTTTTTT	NA	NA	TRBV9	TRBJ2-2
CAWMGQDSTYEQYF	TGTGCCTGGATGGGACAGGACTCGACCTACGAGCAGTACTTC	TRBD1	NA	TRBV30	TRBJ2-7
CASSSAGTNYEQYF	TGTGCCAGCAGTTCCGCCGGGACCAACTACGAGCAGTACTTC	NA	NA	TRBV28	TRBJ2-7
CASSTREGPYNEQFF	TGTGCCAGTAGTACGCGGGAGGGCCCCTACAATGAGCAGTTCTTC	TRBD2	NA	TRBV19	TRBJ2-1
CASSQGIRVGGASYEQYF	TGTGCCAGCAGCCAAGGGATCAGGGTGGGGGGCGCGTCCTACGAGCAGTACTTC	NA	NA	TRBV4-2	TRBJ2-7
CAWEGGLYGYTF	TGTGCCTGGGAGGGCGGGCTATATGGCTACACCTTC	NA	NA	TRBV30	TRBJ1-2
CATRDNLNTEAFF	TGTGCCACTCGGGACAACCTGAACACTGAAGCTTTCTTT	NA	large	TRBV2	TRBJ1-1
CAWSHGEVEAFF	TGTGCCTGGAGCCACGGGGAAGTTGAAGCTTTCTTT	NA	NA	TRBV30	TRBJ1-1
CASRDSENSEAFF	TGTGCCAGCAGGGACTCGGAGAACTCTGAAGCTTTCTTT	NA	NA	TRBV27	TRBJ1-1
CASAPGHRDTQYF	TGTGCCAGCGCCCCGGGGCACCGGGATACGCAGTATTTT	NA	NA	TRBV6-6	TRBJ2-3
CASSLTAGSYYEQYF	TGTGCCAGCAGCCTTACGGCGGGCAGTTACTACGAGCAGTACTTC	NA	NA	TRBV7-9	TRBJ2-7
CASSPPTGINTEAFF	TGTGCCAGCAGCCCACCCACAGGGATCAACACTGAAGCTTTCTTT	NA	NA	TRBV6-5	TRBJ1-1